This note documents a single T cell receptor beta chain sequence. Its specificity is unknown. These data come from a study of cytomegalovirus exposure and HLA in healthy donors. Findings and limits, study-wide: For most TCR sequences rarity was the rule, although some public TCRs occurred in many donors. There were 160 or so TCR beta chains listed as cytomegalovirus-associated. In a later analysis, TCR association rates varied by HLA locus: DRB1 most, HLA-C fewest. Presence/absence analyses assumed roughly uniform sequencing depth across donors, which may not hold.

In the PCR, 60 Vbeta and 13 Jbeta primers were used. Only in-frame clones appear in the TCRdb table, and some are missing; sequencing was by immunoSEQ multiplex PCR. This table holds more than 100,000 clones, around three quarters found once. The CDR3 runs 9 residues. Trimming took 7 bases from V and 6 from J, leaving 3 bases between them. The source material was PBMCs. The chain is built from TRBV5-3 and TRBJ2-3; D is undetermined. TRBV5-3 is an open reading frame whose function is uncertain. The receptor comes from a woman aged 40 to 55 in good health and CMV-seropositive. CDR3: CARLDTQYF. DNA of the CDR3: TGTGCCAGACTGGATACGCAGTATTTT.